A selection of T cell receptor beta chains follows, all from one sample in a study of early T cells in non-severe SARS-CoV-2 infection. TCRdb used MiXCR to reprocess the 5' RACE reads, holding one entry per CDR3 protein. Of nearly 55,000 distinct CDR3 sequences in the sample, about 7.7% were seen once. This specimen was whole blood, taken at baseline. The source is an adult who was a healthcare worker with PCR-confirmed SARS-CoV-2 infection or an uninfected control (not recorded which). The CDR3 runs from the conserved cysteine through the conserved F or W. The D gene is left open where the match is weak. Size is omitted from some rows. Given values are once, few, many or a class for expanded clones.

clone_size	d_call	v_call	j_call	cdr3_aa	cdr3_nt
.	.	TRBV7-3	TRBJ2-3	CASSSDDTLLRRDTQYF	TGTGCCAGCAGCTCCGATGACACCCTCCTTAGACGCGATACGCAGTATTTT
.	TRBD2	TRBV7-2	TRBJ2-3	CASSPEAGGPDTQYF	TGTGCCAGCAGCCCAGAGGCGGGAGGTCCAGATACGCAGTATTTT
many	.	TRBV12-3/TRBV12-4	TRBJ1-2	CASSSSQGVYGYTF	TGTGCCAGCAGTTCATCACAGGGAGTCTATGGCTACACCTTC
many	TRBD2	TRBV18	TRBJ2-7	CASSPGPSGSIWYF	TGTGCCAGCTCACCGGGACCCAGCGGGAGCATTTGGTACTTC
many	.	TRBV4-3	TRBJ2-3	CASSQDGPASTDTQYF	TGCGCCAGCAGCCAAGATGGCCCTGCTAGCACAGATACGCAGTATTTT
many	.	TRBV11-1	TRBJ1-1	CASSLTRGTANTEAFF	TGTGCCAGCAGCTTAACGAGGGGGACTGCGAACACTGAAGCTTTCTTT
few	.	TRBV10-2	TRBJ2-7	CASSDSGSGYEQYF	TGCGCCAGCAGTGATTCCGGGAGCGGCTACGAGCAGTACTTC
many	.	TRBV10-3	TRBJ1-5	CAISEGQGRQPQHF	TGTGCCATCAGTGAAGGGCAGGGAAGGCAGCCCCAGCATTTT
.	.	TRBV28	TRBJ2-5	CASRRRGSQETQYF	TGTGCCAGCAGGCGGCGGGGCAGTCAAGAGACCCAGTACTTC
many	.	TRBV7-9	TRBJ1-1	CASSLTGLNTEAFF	TGTGCCAGCAGCCTTACGGGCCTAAACACTGAAGCTTTCTTT
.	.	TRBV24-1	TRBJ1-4	CATSDLPRPSNEKLFF	TGTGCCACCAGTGATTTGCCCAGGCCTTCGAATGAAAAACTGTTTTTT
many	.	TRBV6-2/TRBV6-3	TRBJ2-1	CASAWSNEQFF	TGTGCCAGTGCGTGGAGTAATGAGCAGTTCTTC
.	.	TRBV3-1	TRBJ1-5	CASSQVGVNQPQHF	TGTGCCAGCAGCCAAGTCGGGGTAAATCAGCCCCAGCATTTT
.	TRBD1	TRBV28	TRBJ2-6	CASRAGGYGANVLTF	TGTGCCAGCAGGGCAGGGGGATACGGGGCCAACGTCCTGACTTTC